Below are 12 T cell receptor beta chains sequenced from a single sample in a study of blood T cell repertoires in COVID-19. Here immunoSEQ multiplex PCR was the method, and the copy in TCRdb shows in-frame clones only, minus some. The sample records 200,000 to 250,000 clones, around 84% being singletons. The sequencing input was peripheral blood. The receptors shown here come from a woman aged 80 or older with active or convalescent COVID-19.

The chain recombines TRBV23-1 with TRBJ1-1; D may be TRBD1 (6 bases). TRBV23-1 is an ORF, with its function uncertain. This CDR3 has 12 amino acids. V shed 9 bases and J shed 2 bases, with 10 bases lying between them. The CDR3 is CASSDSNTEAFF. Written as DNA, the CDR3 is TGCGCCAGTTCGGACAGCAACACTGAAGCTTTCTTT.

The chain joins TRBV27 to TRBJ1-2; unclear D gene. Germline V gene lookup returns CDR1 MNHEY and CDR2 SMNVEV (reference sequence). V was shortened by 2 bases and J by 4 bases, with 26 bases between the two germline ends. The CDR3 has 19 residues. CDR3 DNA: TGTGCCAGCAGTTTACGCTCGGGAAGGGTACCGATCGGTGCCTATGGCTACACCTTC. Protein: CASSLRSGRVPIGAYGYTF.

This rearrangement joins TRBV5-1 to TRBJ2-1, with 12 bases aligning to TRBD2. Germline lookup yields CDR1 SGHRS and CDR2 YFSETQ. The CDR3 contains 16 residues. Trimming at V came to 4 bases and at J to 4 bases, leaving 6 bases not matched to a gene. The CDR3 DNA reads TGCGCCAGCAGCATTGGACTAGCGGGACCTTACAATGAGCAGTTCTTC. This translates into CASSIGLAGPYNEQFF.

This chain joins TRBV7-9 and TRBJ2-7, with 10 bases that match TRBD1. Germline loops: CDR1 SEHNR, CDR2 FQNEAQ (reference sequence). This CDR3 has 14 residues. V trimming: 3 bases; J trimming: 5 bases; junction bases outside the gene matches: 4. The CDR3 nucleotides are TGTGCCAGCAGCTTCGGAGACAGGGGGCACGAGCAGTACTTC. Translating gives CASSFGDRGHEQYF.

This clone was recorded only once. The chain uses TRBV28 and TRBJ2-7; 12 positions match TRBD2. CDR1 is MDHEN and CDR2 is SYDVKM in the germline V gene. J gave up 5 bases and V 6 bases, and 5 bases lay outside the gene matches. CDR3 length: 14 amino acids. The chain's CDR3 is CASRSSGRDHEQYF. The CDR3 DNA sequence: TGTGCCAGCAGGTCTAGCGGGAGGGACCACGAGCAGTACTTC.

CDR3: CASSQVRYPTDQYF. In DNA form, the CDR3 reads TGCGCCAGCAGCCAAGTCCGATACCCGACTGACCAGTACTTC. J is TRBJ2-5 and V is TRBV4-1; D is undetermined. V lost 1 base to trimming and J lost 10 bases, with 16 bases between them. The length of the CDR3 is 14 residues. Germline V gene lookup returns CDR1 MGHRA and CDR2 YSYEKL.

The chain recombines TRBV10-3 with TRBJ2-2, with TRBD2 as a possible D gene (6 bases). Germline V gene sequence: CDR1 ENHRY, CDR2 SYGVKD. The V end lost 10 bases, the J end lost 5 bases, and 17 bases lay between the germline ends. The CDR3 extends over 14 amino acids. The CDR3 DNA is TGTGCCACTCGGCCGGGGGAACTTACCGGGGAGCTGTTTTTT. It specifies CATRPGELTGELFF.

Here the CDR3 reads CATSRDGRGDQPQHF. CDR3 coding DNA: TGTGCCACCAGCAGAGATGGGCGGGGGGATCAGCCCCAGCATTTT. This sequence joins TRBV15 and TRBJ1-5, with D perhaps matching TRBD1 (5 bases). This CDR3 comprises 15 residues. V was cut by 0 bases and J by 5 bases, with 11 bases left in between. Germline CDR1 LNHNV, CDR2 YYDKDF (reference sequence).

This chain uses TRBV6-1 with TRBJ1-4; no clear D. This CDR3 is built from 16 residues. Germline V lookup: CDR1 MNHNS, CDR2 SASEGT. Trimming removed 2 bases at V and 3 bases at J, with 13 bases between. CDR3 bases: TGTGCCAGCAGTGAAATCATTGGCAGGCCTAATGAAAAACTGTTTTTT. Its translation is CASSEIIGRPNEKLFF.

This clone was detected only a few times. The chain joins TRBV2 to TRBJ1-3, with unresolved D. CDR3 length equals 14 residues. Germline CDR1 is SNHLY and CDR2 is FYNNEI. Trimming shortened V by 7 bases and J by 0 bases, and 10 bases separated the two germline ends. The CDR3: CASTEEYSGNTIYF. CDR3 DNA sequence: TGTGCCAGCACCGAAGAGTACTCTGGAAACACCATATATTTT.

The gene calls are TRBV25-1 and TRBJ1-2; 11 bases are shared with TRBD1. In germline, CDR1 is MGHDK, CDR2 SYGVNS. Trimming cost V 4 bases and J 7 bases; bases outside gene matches: 14. The CDR3 contains 17 residues. The CDR3 is CASSGRLGTGGGGGYTF. CDR3 nucleotide sequence: TGTGCCAGCAGTGGCAGACTCGGGACAGGGGGAGGAGGTGGCTACACCTTC.

The chain is built from TRBV7-3 and TRBJ1-1; no firm D call. The CDR3 extends over 14 amino acids. CDR1 and CDR2 from the germline V gene are SGHTA and FQGTGA. The ends were cut back, 0 bases at V and 6 bases at J, with 11 bases in the middle. This chain's CDR3 is CASSLTPGRAEAFF. The CDR3 DNA follows: TGTGCCAGCAGCTTAACTCCGGGGAGAGCTGAAGCTTTCTTT.